Reported below is one T cell receptor beta chain. This clonotype was counted at least ten times. Its target antigen remains unknown. It has no much larger one-base neighbor in the sample; base qualities were not kept. Ophthalmopathy patients had moderately to severely active disease, Clinical Activity Score of at least 3, NOSPECS grade of at least 4, and duration under 3 months. Any patient with an uncontrolled infection, another autoimmune disease, pregnancy or lactation was excluded. Diagnoses were based on clinical symptoms, serum thyroxine and TRAb, thyroid ultrasound and orbital computed tomography. Ficoll-Paque density gradient centrifugation was used to isolate PBMCs from under 11 ml of fresh peripheral blood. Total RNA was extracted using Trizol reagent, and RNA quality was assessed on an Agilent 2100 Bioanalyzer. This sample stems from a study of T cells in Graves' hyperthyroidism and ophthalmopathy (dated by TCRdb to about 2019). Regarding the study in general: Peripheral blood was collected at initial diagnosis, before any treatment. The 100 discovery patients were randomly split 7:3 into training and test sets. In addition, the study compared T-cell repertoires in thyroid tissue and in blood from about 6 Graves' hyperthyroidism patients. To identify TCR V-J signatures that set the groups apart, the researchers used a discovery cohort of more than 95 patients, made up of under 45 with Graves' ophthalmopathy and around 58 with stable Graves' hyperthyroidism. After blood sampling, hyperthyroidism patients were treated with methimazole at a starting dose of 30 mg daily, and ophthalmopathy patients were treated with high-dose intravenous methylprednisolone. The paper describes TCR Vbeta CDR3 sequencing of some 130 peripheral blood samples, made up of fewer than 50 ophthalmopathy patients, around 73 hyperthyroidism patients and some 17 progressor patients. Prospective prediction of ophthalmopathy was tested in an independent validation cohort consisting of roughly 19 hyperthyroidism patients and some 17 patients who later progressed to ophthalmopathy. Broad study findings and their caveats: A model built on a 13 V-J signature distinguished ophthalmopathy from stable hyperthyroidism, reaching 85% to 90% sensitivity and around 82% specificity in cross-validation and 80%/75% in testing. Most expanded thyroid clonotypes (frequency above 0.001) were also detected in blood, a finding suggesting that blood repertoires may reflect thyroid immune responses. During validation, the model predicted progression to ophthalmopathy a median of approximately 6 months ahead of onset, with almost 71% sensitivity and almost 75% specificity. Sample size was not statistically predetermined, and investigators were not blinded to group allocation.

Amplification of TCR beta CDR3 regions was carried out from RNA transcripts. For the first round of RT-PCR on the TCR CDR3, the HTBI primer set was used together with the Qiagen OneStep RT-PCR kit. Libraries were constructed in a second round of multiplex PCR, after which size selection and purification were performed. Libraries were sequenced paired-end with 100 bp reads on an Illumina HiSeq2000. The paper's processing steps were these. SOAPnuke was used to process the raw data, removing reads that contained adapters or uncalled bases, had a mean Phred below 15, or lacked an exact match to the constant primer or identifier. High-quality paired reads were merged with COPE v1.2.5, and unique nucleotide sequences were defined as clonotypes. MiTCR v1.1 was used to align clonotypes to the IMGT TRBV, TRBD and TRBJ reference segments. Analysis was restricted to V-J combinations with a frequency above 0.0001, which covered 98% to 99.2% of repertoires. A TCS score was defined as the ratio of F50 (clonal expansion) to E x V (chaos), with BLOSUM62-based TCRdist applied between CDR3 peptides within each V-J. Welch's t-statistics and random forest reduced 450 to 600 V-J features to 10 to 15, which were used in a naive Bayes classifier (R e1071). The public reads were reanalyzed by TCRdb: fastp trimming at Q25, MiXCR alignment, in-frame beta chains only. Entries that share a CDR3 protein sequence are merged under the most common genes and DNA. TCRdb assigned the V and J calls; the authors' analysis was not used. Recorded for this sample are about 590,000 distinct CDR3 sequences; approximately 15% of them occurred a single time. Clones ranked in the top ten supply roughly 7.7% of the sample.

In the germline V gene, CDR1 corresponds to MDHEN and CDR2 to SYDVKM. Reading from cysteine to phenylalanine, the CDR3 counts 15 amino acids. Solely the CDR3 DNA is kept, with 45 bases framed from the first base. Trimmed from V: 3 bases; trimmed from J: 11 bases; junction bases lacking a gene match: 12. In this chain, TRBV28 is recombined with TRBJ2-4; 8 central bases correspond to TRBD2. The source material was blood. This receptor was obtained from a woman aged 18-35 years with Graves' ophthalmopathy. The nucleotide sequence is TGTGCCAGCAGTTTTCAATTTAGAGGACTAGCAGTTCAGTACTTC. Its translation is CASSFQFRGLAVQYF. With the rest looked up from the reference TRBV28 and TRBJ2-4 genes rather than sequenced, the full variable domain is DVKVTQSSRYLVKRTGEKVFLECVQDMDHENMFWYRQDPGLGLRLIYFSYDVKMKEKGDIPEGYSVSREKKERFSLILESASTNQTSMYLCASSFQFRGLAVQYFGAGTRLSVL.